These 9 T cell receptor beta chains share one sample of origin, sequenced in a study of CD8+ T cells in alopecia areata. As to treatment: oral pan-JAK inhibitor, 5-10 mg twice daily. As the sequencing template, cDNA was produced by extracting RNA and reverse transcribing it. Sequencing was performed with immunoSEQ multiplex PCR; in TCRdb, only in-frame clones are kept and a portion is missing. This sample yields approximately 110,000 clones, of which approximately 51% are seen a single time; roughly 3.5% belongs to the top ten. This material consisted of CD4+ T cells sorted from blood, taken at week 24, from a patient treated with tofacitinib. The receptors were gathered from a human donor with alopecia areata.

The chain links TRBV6-1 to TRBJ1-1; possible D gene TRBD1, 6 bases. Trimming took 4 bases from V and 0 from J, leaving 9 bases between them. Germline V lookup: CDR1 MNHNS, CDR2 SASEGT. The CDR3 has 14 amino acids. CDR3 nucleotide sequence: TGTGCCAGCAGTGTGGGGGCTATGAACACTGAAGCTTTCTTT. Protein product: CASSVGAMNTEAFF.

In its sample, this clone was seen a few times. The rearrangement joins TRBV29-1 to TRBJ1-1, with D hard to call. Germline V CDR1 and CDR2: SQVTM, ANQGSEA. The CDR3 contains 11 residues. The CDR3 nucleotides read TGCAGTGCCGAGAGGCAGTCTGAAGCTTTCTTT. Translating it yields CSAERQSEAFF.

The gene calls are TRBV2 and TRBJ1-6; no definite D call. Germline CDR1 is SNHLY and CDR2 is FYNNEI. CDR3 size: 13 residues. Trimming shortened V by 3 bases and J by 9 bases, and 9 bases separated the two germline ends. The CDR3 sequence: CASSERTASPLHF. As DNA, the CDR3 is TGTGCCAGCAGTGAGAGGACGGCTTCACCCCTCCACTTT.

V gene TRBV4-1 combines with J gene TRBJ1-1; D is perhaps TRBD1 (6 bases). Germline CDR1 reads MGHRA; CDR2 reads YSYEKL. This CDR3 contains 15 residues. V lost 6 bases, J lost 0 bases, and 14 bases lay in between. The CDR3 sequence: CASSLVGTLNTEAFF. The CDR3 bases are TGCGCCAGCAGTCTAGTAGGGACATTGAACACTGAAGCTTTCTTT.

The CDR3 coding sequence is TGCGCCAGCAGCCAAGATTGGGTAAATTCACCCCTCCACTTT. Translation: CASSQDWVNSPLHF. The chain is built from TRBV4-1 and TRBJ1-6, with D uncertain. Germline V CDR1 and CDR2: MGHRA, YSYEKL. Trimming shortened V by 0 bases and J by 7 bases, and 7 bases separated the two germline ends. CDR3 length: 14 residues.

The V call is TRBV6-1, the J call TRBJ2-3, with D unresolved. V was shortened by 1 base and J by 0 bases, with 5 bases between the two germline ends. The CDR3 loop spans 14 amino acids. Looked up from germline, CDR1 is MNHNS and CDR2 is SASEGT. As DNA, the CDR3 is TGTGCCAGCAGTGAAGGGGTTAGCACAGATACGCAGTATTTT. Protein sequence: CASSEGVSTDTQYF.

The table lists this clone with a few counts. This rearrangement joins TRBV18 to TRBJ2-2; possible D gene TRBD1, 5 bases. Germline CDR1 reads KGHSH; CDR2 reads LQKENI. V was trimmed by 0 bases and J by 5 bases, leaving 10 bases between them. There are 15 residues in the CDR3. This CDR3 reads CASSPPLGQTGELFF. As DNA, the CDR3 is TGTGCCAGCTCACCACCGCTGGGGCAGACCGGGGAGCTGTTTTTT.

This clone occurred a few times. The chain is built from TRBV7-9 and TRBJ2-5; D unresolved. Trimming took off 3 bases at V and 7 bases at J, with 12 bases between the two ends. The CDR3 totals 13 residues. CDR1 and CDR2 (germline): SEHNR, FQNEAQ (reference sequence). The chain's CDR3 is CASSFDTDRTQYF. The CDR3 nucleotides are TGTGCCAGCAGCTTTGACACCGATCGGACCCAGTACTTC.

DNA of the CDR3: TGCGCCAGCAGCTTGAGCGGGGGTTACGAGCAGTACTTC. Translated: CASSLSGGYEQYF. The chain is built from TRBV5-1 and TRBJ2-7; 8 bases align to TRBD2. V trimming: 1 base; J trimming: 4 bases; junction bases outside the gene matches: 1. In germline, CDR1 is SGHRS, CDR2 YFSETQ. CDR3 length: 13 residues.